The 22 T cell receptor beta chains reported below all come from one sample, sequenced in a study of T cells in Graves' hyperthyroidism and ophthalmopathy. Regions amplified from RNA transcripts were the TCR beta CDR3 regions. Primed by the HTBI set, a first-round RT-PCR was run on the TCR CDR3. Via MiXCR, TCRdb re-called the multiplex PCR reads, giving one row per CDR3 protein. The repertoire has approximately 220,000 distinct CDR3 sequences, approximately 20% of them found once; the top ten carry around 43%. Sequences were obtained from blood. The receptors come from a man between 35 and 55 years old with Graves' hyperthyroidism.

As concerns this clonotype: A much larger clone lies a single base off, so this may be a read error. The chain couples TRBV6-1 to TRBJ1-6; 9 bases align to TRBD1. Germline trimming cut 6 bases from V and 12 bases from J; bases unmatched to any gene: 15. Germline CDR1 and CDR2: MNHNS and SASEGT. The CDR3 is made up of 16 amino acids. CDR3 DNA: TGTGCCAGCAGGGGGGGAGGACAGGGGATGGGATTACCCCTCCACTTT. Translating gives CASRGGGQGMGLPLHF.

The chain recombines TRBV20-1 with TRBJ1-1, with TRBD1 as a possible D gene (5 bases). Germline CDR1 and CDR2: DFQATT and SNEGSKA (reference sequence). The CDR3 covers 17 residues. Trimming left V 3 bases short and J 3 bases short, with 23 bases between. The DNA of the CDR3 is TGCAGTGCTAGTGTAAGGGGCCTTCCCCTACGCGACACTGAAGCTTTCTTT. It codes for CSASVRGLPLRDTEAFF.

This chain links TRBV18 with TRBJ2-7; a weak D match, TRBD2 (6 bases). CDR1 is KGHSH and CDR2 is LQKENI in the germline V gene. This CDR3 region has 15 residues. The V gene lost 3 bases and the J gene lost 2 bases, with 14 bases spanning the gap. The CDR3 nucleotides are TGTGCCAGCTCACCCGGGACTCCCCAAACCTACGAGCAGTACTTC. It translates to CASSPGTPQTYEQYF.

This clonotype was counted many times. J is TRBJ1-6 and V is TRBV28; a weak D match, TRBD1 (5 bases). From germline, CDR1 is MDHEN and CDR2 SYDVKM. Trimming removed 2 bases at V and 5 bases at J, with 13 bases between. CDR3 size: 16 residues. CDR3 sequence reads: CASSLHGGFNNSPLHF. The CDR3 bases are TGTGCCAGCAGTTTACATGGGGGTTTCAATAATTCACCCCTCCACTTT. Using reference TRBV28 and TRBJ1-6 for the parts outside the CDR3, the full variable domain is DVKVTQSSRYLVKRTGEKVFLECVQDMDHENMFWYRQDPGLGLRLIYFSYDVKMKEKGDIPEGYSVSREKKERFSLILESASTNQTSMYLCASSLHGGFNNSPLHFGNGTRLTVT.

This clonotype came up many times. The chain combines TRBV20-1 with TRBJ2-2, with D possibly TRBD1 on 5 matching bases. The CDR3 loop spans 14 amino acids. V was shortened by 0 bases and J by 6 bases, with 11 bases between the two germline ends. The V gene's germline CDR1 is DFQATT and CDR2 SNEGSKA (reference sequence). The CDR3 is CSAREWQGAGELFF. CDR3 sequence (DNA): TGCAGTGCTAGAGAATGGCAGGGTGCCGGGGAGCTGTTTTTT.

The CDR3 DNA sequence: TGCAGCGTGGAACAGGGGATGAACACTGAAGCTTTCTTT. Translated, it gives CSVEQGMNTEAFF. The gene calls are TRBV29-1 and TRBJ1-1; 7 bases agree with TRBD1. The junction had 4 bases not matched to a gene; V was cut back by 6 bases and J by 0 bases. Germline CDR1 reads SQVTM; CDR2 reads ANQGSEA. CDR3 length: 13 residues.

The J gene is TRBJ1-1, the V gene TRBV19; D unresolved. CDR3 length: 13 residues. Germline V gene lookup returns CDR1 LNHDA and CDR2 SQIVND (reference sequence). V was trimmed by 2 bases and J by 3 bases, leaving 7 bases between them. This CDR3 reads CASSIKGDTEAFF. The CDR3 DNA reads TGTGCCAGTAGTATAAAGGGTGACACTGAAGCTTTCTTT.

The V call is TRBV5-1, the J call TRBJ2-2, with a possible D match to TRBD2 (5 bases). This CDR3 region has 15 residues. Germline values: CDR1 SGHRS, CDR2 YFSETQ. V was trimmed by 5 bases and J by 7 bases, leaving 18 bases between them. CDR3 in amino acids: CASSHGTGIGGELFF. The CDR3 bases are TGCGCCAGCAGTCACGGAACGGGAATTGGCGGGGAGCTGTTTTTT.

This clonotype has a count of ten or more. The chain links TRBV7-8 to TRBJ1-6; D is unresolved. The CDR3 consists of 14 residues. From germline, CDR1 is SGHVS and CDR2 FQNEAQ. The V end was cut by 7 bases, the J end by 0 bases, with 7 bases between. In nucleotides, the CDR3 is TGTGCCAGCAAACGGAGCTCCTATAATTCACCCCTCCACTTT. It yields the protein CASKRSSYNSPLHF.

The rearrangement joins TRBV7-2 to TRBJ2-3, with D unresolved. The V and J ends lost 5 bases and 2 bases respectively, with 14 bases between them. This CDR3 has 15 amino acids. CDR1 and CDR2 (germline): SGHTA, FQGNSA. CDR3 nucleotide sequence: TGTGCCAGCAGCCAGTGGGAAGAGAACACAGATACGCAGTATTTT. This sequence encodes CASSQWEENTDTQYF.

At least ten counts were recorded for this clonotype. The chain carries TRBV30 and TRBJ1-6, with D unresolved. Trimming took off 0 bases at V and 13 bases at J, with 16 bases between the two ends. Germline CDR1 reads GTSNPN; CDR2 reads SVGIG (reference sequence). The CDR3 runs 14 residues. CDR3 in amino acids: CAWSVLGPEIPLHF. The CDR3, as DNA: TGTGCCTGGAGTGTACTAGGCCCGGAGATCCCCCTCCACTTT.

This sequence joins TRBV6-1 and TRBJ2-5; 8 nucleotides agree with TRBD2. V lost 4 bases to trimming and J lost 4 bases; unmatched junction nucleotides: 5. This CDR3 is 14 amino acids long. Germline CDR1 reads MNHNS; CDR2 reads SASEGT. This CDR3 is CASSGMTSAETQYF. CDR3 bases: TGTGCCAGCAGTGGCATGACTAGCGCAGAGACCCAGTACTTC.

This clonotype was detected ten times or more. V and J are TRBV28 and TRBJ2-1; 9 nucleotides agree with TRBD1. The J segment lost 3 bases and the V segment lost 2 bases, leaving 5 bases of the junction unmatched. Germline V gene data show CDR1 as MDHEN and CDR2 as SYDVKM. This CDR3 contains 16 residues. The CDR3: CASSLQTGGLYNEQFF. The DNA of the CDR3 is TGTGCCAGCAGTTTACAGACAGGGGGTCTCTACAATGAGCAGTTCTTC.

This clonotype was seen at least ten times. The chain employs TRBV28 and TRBJ1-2; a possible D gene is TRBD1 (5 bases). The germline V gene has CDR1 MDHEN and CDR2 SYDVKM. The CDR3 extends over 13 amino acids. V gave up 6 bases and J gave up 4 bases, with 12 bases separating them. CDR3 sequence: CASRSGTVYGYTF. CDR3 nucleotides: TGTGCCAGCAGATCCGGGACTGTCTATGGCTACACCTTC.

This clonotype was observed many times. The CDR3 DNA sequence: TGTGCCCTCCGTATTACTGGCACAGATACGCAGTATTTT. Translated, it gives CALRITGTDTQYF. The chain employs TRBV30 and TRBJ2-3, with D uncertain. Germline lookup yields CDR1 GTSNPN and CDR2 SVGIG (reference sequence). Trimming stripped 8 bases from V and 1 base from J, with 13 bases between. The CDR3 runs to 13 residues.

The table lists this clonotype with many counts. The rearrangement links TRBV7-2 to TRBJ2-3; TRBD2 matches at 12 bases. This CDR3 has 16 amino acids. The junction had 3 bases not matched to a gene; V was cut back by 0 bases and J by 5 bases. In germline, CDR1 is SGHTA, CDR2 FQGNSA. The CDR3 sequence is CASSLALAGGQDTQYF. The DNA of the CDR3 is TGTGCCAGCAGCTTAGCCCTAGCGGGGGGGCAAGATACGCAGTATTTT.

This clonotype occurred many times. The V call is TRBV6-1, the J call TRBJ1-5; no clear D gene. The CDR3 covers 13 residues. The V gene lost 5 bases and the J gene lost 5 bases, with 10 bases spanning the gap. Germline assignment: CDR1 MNHNS and CDR2 SASEGT. The CDR3 loop reads CASSPRRDQPQHF. CDR3 nucleotide sequence: TGTGCCAGCAGTCCCAGGAGGGATCAGCCCCAGCATTTT.

In its sample, this clonotype was seen many times. The chain uses TRBV7-2 and TRBJ1-2; D perhaps matches TRBD1 (5 bases). The CDR3 consists of 13 residues. Germline assignment: CDR1 SGHTA and CDR2 FQGNSA. With 6 bases removed from V and 1 base from J, the gap between germline ends came to 9 bases. In nucleotides, the CDR3 is TGTGCCAGCAGTGAAGACAGTAACTATGGCTACACCTTC. Its translation: CASSEDSNYGYTF.

At least ten counts were recorded for this clonotype. The CDR3 sequence: CSARDNGGGNNEQYF. The CDR3 nucleotides are TGCAGTGCTAGAGATAACGGGGGGGGAAACAACGAGCAGTACTTC. V gene TRBV20-1 combines with J gene TRBJ2-7; 8 bases are a match to TRBD2. Germline lookup yields CDR1 DFQATT and CDR2 SNEGSKA (reference sequence). Trimming at V came to 0 bases and at J to 5 bases, leaving 9 bases not matched to a gene. This CDR3 spans 15 amino acids.

The chain links TRBV18 to TRBJ1-1; D is perhaps TRBD1 (5 bases). The CDR3 contains 11 residues. V was shortened by 6 bases and J by 10 bases, with 12 bases between the two germline ends. Looked up from germline, CDR1 is KGHSH and CDR2 is LQKENI. The CDR3 protein is CASSQGYGAFF. CDR3 nucleotides: TGTGCCAGCTCCCAGGGTTATGGAGCTTTCTTT.

In its sample, this clonotype was seen many times. The chain has TRBV6-1 and TRBJ2-1, with D perhaps matching TRBD1 (6 bases). Germline loops: CDR1 MNHNS, CDR2 SASEGT. The CDR3 loop spans 15 amino acids. V was shortened by 7 bases and J by 4 bases, with 17 bases between the two germline ends. CDR3 sequence (DNA): TGTGCCAGCAACAGTCAGGGGAGACCTTACAATGAGCAGTTCTTC. The encoded protein is CASNSQGRPYNEQFF.

This clonotype was observed at least ten times. One end of the junction does not line up with germline, which may come from a read error. The V call is TRBV28, the J call TRBJ2-7, with unresolved D. Germline values: CDR1 MDHEN, CDR2 SYDVKM. CDR3 length equals 11 residues. Here the CDR3 reads CASRRSYEQCF. The CDR3 DNA is TGTGCCAGCAGGAGATCATACGAGCAGTGCTTC.